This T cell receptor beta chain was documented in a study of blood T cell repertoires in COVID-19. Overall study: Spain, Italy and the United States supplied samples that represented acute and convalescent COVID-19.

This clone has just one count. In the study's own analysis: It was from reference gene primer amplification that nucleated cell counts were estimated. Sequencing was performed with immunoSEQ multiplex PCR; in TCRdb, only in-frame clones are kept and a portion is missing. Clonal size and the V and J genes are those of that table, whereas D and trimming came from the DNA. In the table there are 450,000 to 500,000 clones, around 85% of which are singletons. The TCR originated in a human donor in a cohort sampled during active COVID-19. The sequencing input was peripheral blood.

CDR3 in amino acids: CASRSFRGRNSPLHF. For the CDR3, the DNA is TGTGCCAGCAGAAGTTTCAGGGGGCGGAATTCACCCCTCCACTTT. The J gene is TRBJ1-6, the V gene TRBV28, with 8 bases that match TRBD1. Trimming cost V 6 bases and J 7 bases; bases outside gene matches: 8. CDR3 length: 15 amino acids. The V gene's germline CDR1 is MDHEN and CDR2 SYDVKM.